Included here is one T cell receptor beta chain sequence, with context. This specimen comes from a study of blood T cell repertoires in COVID-19. Study-wide context: Samples of COVID-19 (acute and convalescent) were obtained from the United States, Italy and Spain.

Original methodology: Amplification with reference gene primers provided the estimates of nucleated cell counts. Sequencing was performed with immunoSEQ multiplex PCR; in TCRdb, only in-frame clones are kept and a portion is missing. The DNA gave D and trimming, while V, J and clone size come from that table. Counted here are 300,000 to 400,000 clones, about 93% occurring once; the ten biggest clones make up around 3.5%. This clonotype was obtained from a woman aged 18-35 years who had recovered from COVID-19. The material sequenced was peripheral blood.

The CDR3 DNA reads as TGTGCCAGCAGCCCGCGTTTGTCGAGCTCGAATGAGCAGTTCTTC. Its protein product is CASSPRLSSSNEQFF. The chain uses TRBV11-2 and TRBJ2-1; no reliable D call. V lost 5 bases and J 7 bases, leaving 18 bases between the germline ends. Germline V gives CDR1 SGHAT, CDR2 FQNNGV. This CDR3 is built from 15 residues.